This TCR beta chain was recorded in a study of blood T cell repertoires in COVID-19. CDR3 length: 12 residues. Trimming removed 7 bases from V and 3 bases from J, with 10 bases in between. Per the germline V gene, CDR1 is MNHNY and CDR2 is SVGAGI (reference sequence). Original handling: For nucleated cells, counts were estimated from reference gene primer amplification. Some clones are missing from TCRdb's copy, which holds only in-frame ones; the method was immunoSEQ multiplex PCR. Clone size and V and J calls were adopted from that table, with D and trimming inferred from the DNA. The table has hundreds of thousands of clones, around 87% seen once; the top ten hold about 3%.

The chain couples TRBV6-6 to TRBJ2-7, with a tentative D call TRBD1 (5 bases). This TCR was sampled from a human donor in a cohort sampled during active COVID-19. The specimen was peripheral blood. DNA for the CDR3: TGTGCCAGCAAGCAGGGCGACTACGAGCAGTACTTC. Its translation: CASKQGDYEQYF.